The 20 T cell receptor beta chains below come from one sample, sequenced in a study of beta chain features in type 1 diabetes. TCRB transcripts that were expressed got sequenced, as all of the isolated RNA had been reverse transcribed. Clones were sequenced by immunoSEQ multiplex PCR, and TCRdb holds only the in-frame ones, with some missing. The sample lists 900,000 or so clones, 15% to 20% occurring once. Sequencing was carried out using naive CD4+ T cells from blood. The source is a woman between 18 and 29 years old in good health.

This chain uses TRBV2 with TRBJ2-1; the match to TRBD2 covers 9 bases. The ends lost 7 bases at V and 4 bases at J; junction bases unmatched: 2. The V gene's germline CDR1 is SNHLY and CDR2 FYNNEI. This CDR3 region has 13 residues. The CDR3: CASKREDYNEQFF. The DNA of the CDR3 is TGTGCCAGCAAGCGGGAGGATTACAATGAGCAGTTCTTC.

In the case of this clone: The sample contains more than one DNA sequence encoding this CDR3. This chain joins TRBV7-2 and TRBJ2-1; D remains ambiguous. This CDR3 has 12 amino acids. Germline V lookup: CDR1 SGHTA, CDR2 FQGNSA. Trimming took 1 base from V and 4 from J, leaving 2 bases between them. The CDR3 sequence is CASSLGYNEQFF. The CDR3 coding sequence is TGTGCCAGCAGCTTAGGATACAATGAGCAGTTCTTC.

This clone was seen only a few times. V and J are TRBV28 and TRBJ1-4; 8 nucleotides line up with TRBD1. Germline V lookup: CDR1 MDHEN, CDR2 SYDVKM. V dropped 2 bases and J dropped 3; count of bases not matched to a gene: 5. The CDR3 loop spans 16 amino acids. The CDR3: CASSLGDRRSNEKLFF. DNA for the CDR3: TGTGCCAGCAGTTTAGGGGACAGGAGATCTAATGAAAAACTGTTTTTT.

This clone appeared a few times. The rearrangement links TRBV14 to TRBJ2-1, with unresolved D. Trimming shortened V by 4 bases and J by 0 bases, and 13 bases separated the two germline ends. CDR1 and CDR2 from the germline V gene are SGHDN and FVKESK. The CDR3 has 16 residues. The CDR3 loop reads CASSPPGVLSYNEQFF. The CDR3 DNA reads TGTGCCAGCAGCCCCCCCGGAGTCCTCTCCTACAATGAGCAGTTCTTC.

The CDR3 bases are TGTGCCATCAGTGACGATGAAGTAATTACCGGGGAGCTGTTTTTT. Protein: CAISDDEVITGELFF. This rearrangement joins TRBV10-3 to TRBJ2-2; D is undetermined. Germline CDR1 and CDR2: ENHRY and SYGVKD. The CDR3 has 15 residues. V gave up 3 bases and J gave up 5 bases, with 13 bases separating them.

This clone was counted only a few times. The chain couples TRBV11-1 to TRBJ2-7, with D perhaps TRBD1 or TRBD2 (5 bases each). The CDR3 is made up of 16 amino acids. In germline, CDR1 is SGHAT, CDR2 FQDESV (reference sequence). Deletions cut 2 bases from V and 4 bases from J, with 18 bases between. This CDR3 reads CASSLFSPGTTYEQYF. The CDR3 nucleotides read TGTGCCAGCAGCTTATTCAGCCCCGGGACGACGTACGAGCAGTACTTC.

The V gene is TRBV9, the J gene TRBJ2-2; D is possibly TRBD1 (6 bases). The V gene lost 0 bases and the J gene lost 6 bases, with 15 bases spanning the gap. Germline V CDR1 and CDR2: SGDLS, YYNGEE. The CDR3 has 16 residues. Here the CDR3 DNA reads TGTGCCAGCAGCGTAGGGGGGACAACCTCGGCCGGGGAGCTGTTTTTT. Its translation: CASSVGGTTSAGELFF.

The chain combines TRBV7-3 with TRBJ2-3; 9 positions agree with TRBD2. After removal of 5 bases from V and 1 base from J, the junction contained 1 base not matched to a gene. The germline CDR1 and CDR2 sequences are SGHTA and FQGTGA. This CDR3 is 14 amino acids long. The DNA for the CDR3 is TGTGCCAGCAGCCGGACTAGCGGCACAGATACGCAGTATTTT. This encodes CASSRTSGTDTQYF.

This clone was detected a few times. This rearrangement joins TRBV5-4 to TRBJ2-7, with D tentatively TRBD1 (6 bases). CDR3 length: 14 residues. The V end was cut by 5 bases, the J end by 6 bases, with 18 bases between. Germline lookup yields CDR1 SGHNT and CDR2 YYREEE (reference sequence). The CDR3 DNA follows: TGTGCCAGCAGAAGAACAGGGCCCCAGGGCGAGCAGTACTTC. It codes for CASRRTGPQGEQYF.

The chain has TRBV5-1 and TRBJ2-2; D is unclear. The CDR3 totals 13 residues. Looked up from germline, CDR1 is SGHRS and CDR2 is YFSETQ. V lost 4 bases and J lost 5, with 9 bases in between. CDR3 sequence: CASSQAVTGELFF. CDR3 DNA: TGCGCCAGCAGCCAGGCGGTGACCGGGGAGCTGTTTTTT.

In this sample, this clone turned up a few times. V usage is TRBV7-9 and J usage is TRBJ1-2; TRBD1 aligns across 12 bases. J lost 5 bases, V lost 3 bases, and 10 bases had no gene match. Germline CDR1 reads SEHNR; CDR2 reads FQNEAQ (reference sequence). The CDR3 length is 17 residues. The CDR3 DNA reads as TGTGCCAGCAGCTTTTACCGGGACAGGGGGCAGGGGTATGGCTACACCTTC. Protein sequence: CASSFYRDRGQGYGYTF.

This clone has a handful of counts. The V gene is TRBV15, the J gene TRBJ2-1; D is uncertain. The ends were cut back, 7 bases at V and 6 bases at J, with 22 bases in the middle. CDR1 and CDR2 (germline): LNHNV, YYDKDF (reference sequence). This CDR3 contains 16 residues. The CDR3 DNA is TGTGCCACCACTCTCAAAGCTTCTTCCTACTTCAATGAGCAGTTCTTC. Translated, it gives CATTLKASSYFNEQFF.

This chain joins TRBV20-1 and TRBJ1-1; no clear D. Germline V gene data show CDR1 as DFQATT and CDR2 as SNEGSKA (reference sequence). V was shortened by 7 bases and J by 0 bases, with 6 bases between the two germline ends. This CDR3 is 11 amino acids long. The CDR3: CSGQLNTEAFF. CDR3 nucleotide sequence: TGCAGTGGCCAGTTGAACACTGAAGCTTTCTTT.

This clone was counted between two and nine times. The CDR3 reads CASSPLAGAEREQYF. CDR3 bases: TGCGCCAGCAGCCCCTTAGCGGGAGCAGAGCGCGAGCAGTACTTC. The gene calls are TRBV5-1 and TRBJ2-7, with 9 bases aligning to TRBD2. CDR3 length: 15 amino acids. Germline values: CDR1 SGHRS, CDR2 YFSETQ. V was pared by 4 bases and J by 6 bases, with 11 bases of the junction left unmatched. The variable domain in full, completed from reference TRBV5-1 and TRBJ2-7, reads KAGVTQTPRYLIKTRGQQVTLSCSPISGHRSVSWYQQTPGQGLQFLFEYFSETQRNKGNFPGRFSGRQFSNSRSEMNVSTLELGDSALYLCASSPLAGAEREQYFGPGTRLTVT.

This chain joins TRBV7-9 and TRBJ2-1, with D perhaps being TRBD1 or TRBD2 (5 bases each). V lost 3 bases to trimming and J lost 7 bases, with 16 bases between them. Germline CDR1 is SEHNR and CDR2 is FQNEAQ (reference sequence). The CDR3 totals 15 residues. The CDR3 nucleotides are TGTGCCAGCAGCTTTCGGGGACCGGGGACGAATGAGCAGTTCTTC. It translates to CASSFRGPGTNEQFF. Supplemented by reference TRBV7-9 and TRBJ2-1, the full variable domain reads DTGVSQNPRHKITKRGQNVTFRCDPISEHNRLYWYRQTLGQGPEFLTYFQNEAQLEKSRLLSDRFSAERPKGSFSTLEIQRTEQGDSAMYLCASSFRGPGTNEQFFGPGTRLTVL.

The rearrangement links TRBV7-9 to TRBJ2-1; 9 bases match TRBD2. The CDR3 spans 14 residues. After removal of 8 bases from V and 5 bases from J, the junction contained 7 bases not matched to a gene. In germline, CDR1 is SEHNR, CDR2 FQNEAQ (reference sequence). CDR3 in amino acids: CASQVAGEHNEQFF. The DNA of the CDR3 is TGTGCCAGCCAAGTAGCGGGGGAACACAATGAGCAGTTCTTC.

This clone was seen only a few times. The V gene is TRBV7-2, the J gene TRBJ1-2, with D possibly TRBD1 on 6 matching bases. V lost 5 bases to trimming and J lost 8 bases, with 15 bases between them. This CDR3 region has 13 residues. Germline-derived CDR1 and CDR2 are SGHTA and FQGNSA. The CDR3 is CASSLQGWRGYTF. The CDR3, as DNA: TGTGCCAGCAGCCTGCAGGGGTGGAGAGGCTACACCTTC.

The V call is TRBV29-1, the J call TRBJ2-1, with D uncertain. The germline gives CDR1 SQVTM, CDR2 ANQGSEA. The CDR3 sequence is 10 residues long. V dropped 4 bases and J dropped 7 bases, with 5 bases sitting between them. As DNA, the CDR3 is TGCAGCGTTGTTAGGAATGAGCAGTTCTTC. This codes for CSVVRNEQFF.

A single count supports this clone. The rearrangement joins TRBV28 to TRBJ2-1; TRBD2 agrees at 8 bases. Trimming removed 3 bases from V and 4 bases from J; junction bases left unmatched: 8. There are 16 residues in the CDR3. Germline lookup yields CDR1 MDHEN and CDR2 SYDVKM. The CDR3 loop reads CASSFRIAGLYNEQFF. CDR3 coding DNA: TGTGCCAGCAGTTTCCGAATAGCGGGATTATACAATGAGCAGTTCTTC.

This clone appeared a few times. This sequence joins TRBV6-6 and TRBJ2-5; D tentatively fits TRBD1 or TRBD2 (7 bases each). Trimming took off 5 bases at V and 4 bases at J, with 17 bases between the two ends. The CDR3 covers 15 residues. From germline, CDR1 is MNHNY and CDR2 SVGAGI (reference sequence). Here the CDR3 reads CASSTKTGRAETQYF. The CDR3 DNA follows: TGTGCCAGCAGTACAAAGACAGGGAGGGCAGAGACCCAGTACTTC.